These 2 T cell receptor beta chains were sequenced from one sample in a study of blood T cell repertoires in COVID-19. Profiled with immunoSEQ multiplex PCR; TCRdb holds only in-frame clones, not every one. The sample includes roughly 160,000 clones, approximately 90% of them seen just once. Material for sequencing was peripheral blood. These receptors all come from a man in his sixties with acute or convalescent COVID-19.

Only a few counts were recorded for this clone. The sample contains more than one DNA sequence encoding this CDR3. V is TRBV6-5 and J is TRBJ2-5; weak D call: TRBD2 (5 bases). CDR1 and CDR2 (germline): MNHEY, SVGAGI. Trimming removed 6 bases from V and 2 bases from J, with 7 bases in between. The length of the CDR3 is 12 residues. The CDR3 coding sequence is TGTGCCAGCAGGGACTTACAAGAGACCCAGTACTTC. It specifies CASRDLQETQYF.

The chain couples TRBV11-3 to TRBJ2-3; the match to TRBD1 covers 7 bases. The CDR3 has 15 amino acids. V shed 3 bases and J 1 base; nucleotides not matched to a gene: 4. The V gene's germline CDR1 is SGHNT and CDR2 YENEEA. CDR3 nucleotide sequence: TGTGCCAGCAGCTTGATTCAGGGGGGCACAGATACGCAGTATTTT. It is translated as CASSLIQGGTDTQYF.